These 4 T cell receptor beta chains share one sample of origin, sequenced in a study of OX40 agonist ivuxolimab in advanced cancers. Libraries were prepared by immunoSEQ multiplex PCR; TCRdb keeps only in-frame clonotypes and omits some of them. The data contain about 100,000 clones, around 90% of them singletons. This specimen was CD4+ or CD8+ T cells sorted from blood, taken in a trial of the OX40 agonist ivuxolimab. These receptors all come from an adult with an advanced solid tumor such as melanoma, head and neck, liver or kidney cancer.

V usage is TRBV28 and J usage is TRBJ2-7; 9 bases match TRBD1. Germline V gene lookup returns CDR1 MDHEN and CDR2 SYDVKM. V was clipped by 5 bases and J by 0 bases; unmatched bases: 2. The CDR3 covers 14 residues. In DNA, the CDR3 is TGTGCCAGCAGTGACAGGGGGTCCTCCTACGAGCAGTACTTC. Its translation: CASSDRGSSYEQYF. Based on the CDR3 plus reference TRBV28 and TRBJ2-7, the full variable domain is DVKVTQSSRYLVKRTGEKVFLECVQDMDHENMFWYRQDPGLGLRLIYFSYDVKMKEKGDIPEGYSVSREKKERFSLILESASTNQTSMYLCASSDRGSSYEQYFGPGTRLTVT.

The count of this clone is one. The chain is built from TRBV6-5 and TRBJ1-2; D is unclear. CDR3 length equals 14 residues. V dropped 0 bases and J dropped 8 bases, with 13 bases sitting between them. CDR1 is MNHEY, CDR2 SVGAGI, per germline. CDR3: CASSYSREPWGYTF. The CDR3 nucleotides read TGTGCCAGCAGTTACTCCCGGGAGCCCTGGGGCTACACCTTC.

The chain has TRBV7-2 and TRBJ2-7; D is unresolved. The length of the CDR3 is 13 residues. Trimming shortened V by 0 bases and J by 5 bases, and 8 bases separated the two germline ends. CDR1 and CDR2 from the germline V gene are SGHTA and FQGNSA. CDR3 protein: CASSLAFAHEQYF. CDR3 in DNA: TGTGCCAGCAGCTTAGCGTTCGCCCACGAGCAGTACTTC. The entire variable domain, with the rest obtained from reference TRBV7-2 and TRBJ2-7, is as follows: GAGVSQSPSNKVTEKGKDVELRCDPISGHTALYWYRQSLGQGLEFLIYFQGNSAPDKSGLPSDRFSAERTGGSVSTLTIQRTQQEDSAVYLCASSLAFAHEQYFGPGTRLTVT.

The gene calls are TRBV30 and TRBJ1-5, with no clear D. V was cut by 5 bases and J by 3 bases, with 14 bases left in between. CDR3 length: 14 residues. The germline V gene encodes CDR1 GTSNPN and CDR2 SVGIG (reference sequence). The CDR3 region has the DNA TGTGCCTGGGCGGCAGTACGGGTCAATCAGCCCCAGCATTTT. Residues: CAWAAVRVNQPQHF.